This is a list of T cell receptor beta chains from one sample in a study of human T cells and chemical hapten exposure. From the RACE reads, TCRdb called clonotypes with MiXCR, one entry per CDR3 protein. The sample holds about 84,000 distinct CDR3 sequences; 10% to 12% are singletons and the top ten take approximately 3.7%. The sequencing used whole blood, collected in connection with sensitization to the hapten diphenylcyclopropenone (DPC). The receptors stem from a woman aged 45 to 65 with alopecia areata. Some clones in this sample may be carry-over from other donors' samples. Each CDR3 is given with its conserved first and last residue. A D gene is named only where the DNA matches it firmly. Part of the rows lack a size; the others show once, few, many or a class for expanded clones.

TRBD2	TRBV7-2	NA	TRBJ2-7	CASSVGLKQDEQYF	TGTGCCAGCAGCGTGGGACTAAAGCAGGACGAGCAGTACTTC
TRBD2	TRBV3-1	few	TRBJ2-5	CASSSRTSGRRETQYF	TGTGCCAGCAGCTCTCGGACTAGCGGGAGGCGGGAGACCCAGTACTTC
NA	TRBV20-1	few	TRBJ1-2	CSAREPGTPNYGYTF	TGCAGTGCTAGAGAGCCCGGGACGCCTAACTATGGCTACACCTTC
TRBD2	TRBV29-1	few	TRBJ2-5	CSVARGGETQYF	TGCAGCGTTGCCCGGGGAGGGGAGACCCAGTACTTC
TRBD2	TRBV7-8	many	TRBJ2-7	CASSPGAGGYEQYF	TGTGCCAGCAGCCCCGGGGCCGGGGGGTACGAGCAGTACTTC
TRBD1	TRBV24-1	NA	TRBJ2-3	CATSGSWTGGTDTQYF	TGTGCCACCAGTGGATCTTGGACAGGGGGCACAGATACGCAGTATTTT
TRBD2	TRBV12-3/TRBV12-4	few	TRBJ2-3	CASSLGTSGADTQYF	TGTGCCAGCAGCCTCGGGACTAGCGGGGCAGATACGCAGTATTTT
TRBD1	TRBV18	NA	TRBJ1-2	CASSPMDRGFYGYTF	TGTGCCAGCTCACCAATGGACAGGGGGTTCTATGGCTACACCTTC
NA	TRBV7-2	many	TRBJ1-5	CASSQIYNQPQHF	TGTGCCAGCAGCCAAATATACAATCAGCCCCAGCATTTT
TRBD1	TRBV5-5	NA	TRBJ2-7	CASSADRPSSYEQYF	TGTGCCAGCAGCGCGGACAGGCCCAGCTCCTACGAGCAGTACTTC
NA	TRBV7-3	many	TRBJ1-1	CASSLRASGAEAFF	TGTGCCAGCAGCTTAAGGGCAAGTGGGGCTGAAGCTTTCTTT
NA	TRBV5-1	NA	TRBJ1-6	CASSLGLDNSPLHF	TGCGCCAGCAGCTTGGGGCTGGATAATTCACCCCTCCACTTT
TRBD2	TRBV29-1	NA	TRBJ2-2	CSVGSGRPLNTGELFF	TGTTCCGTTGGTAGCGGGAGACCACTGAACACCGGGGAGCTGTTTTTT
TRBD1	TRBV12-3/TRBV12-4	few	TRBJ1-1	CASSSQGGLAEAFF	TGTGCCAGCAGTTCACAGGGGGGATTGGCTGAAGCTTTCTTT
NA	TRBV29-1	few	TRBJ2-7	CSVGAGTPYEQYF	TGCAGCGTTGGGGCGGGGACGCCCTACGAGCAGTACTTC
TRBD2	TRBV20-1	NA	TRBJ2-1	CSARRLAGTYNEQFF	TGCAGTGCTAGGAGGTTAGCGGGCACCTACAATGAGCAGTTCTTC
TRBD2	TRBV6-1	many	TRBJ2-1	CASNLGGRLYNEQFF	TGTGCCAGCAATTTGGGCGGGAGGTTATACAATGAGCAGTTCTTC
NA	TRBV5-1	many	TRBJ1-1	CASSLEPDRSNTEAFF	TGCGCCAGCAGCTTGGAACCCGACAGGTCGAACACTGAAGCTTTCTTT
TRBD2	TRBV4-1	NA	TRBJ2-5	CASSQVNAGLAGLETQYF	TGCGCCAGCAGCCAAGTTAATGCGGGACTAGCTGGGCTAGAGACCCAGTACTTC
NA	TRBV28	few	TRBJ2-3	CASQKGARSTDTQYF	TGTGCCAGCCAAAAAGGGGCCAGGAGCACAGATACGCAGTATTTT
NA	TRBV2	few	TRBJ2-2	CASSGQTVNTGELFF	TGTGCCAGCAGTGGACAGACAGTTAACACCGGGGAGCTGTTTTTT
TRBD2	TRBV29-1	NA	TRBJ2-5	CSVGGTSRRETQYF	TGCAGCGTTGGGGGGACTAGCCGCCGAGAGACCCAGTACTTC
TRBD2	TRBV10-3	NA	TRBJ2-5	CAISESSGRIETQYF	TGTGCCATCAGTGAATCTAGCGGGAGGATAGAGACCCAGTACTTC
NA	TRBV28	few	TRBJ2-7	CASRTDYEQYF	TGTGCCAGCAGAACGGACTACGAGCAGTACTTC
NA	TRBV4-2	NA	TRBJ2-1	CASSQVELPGDEQFF	TGTGCCAGCAGCCAAGTGGAGCTGCCGGGGGATGAGCAGTTCTTC
TRBD1	TRBV30	few	TRBJ1-2	CAWSDRGSYGYTF	TGTGCCTGGAGTGACAGGGGGTCCTATGGCTACACCTTC
NA	TRBV6-2/TRBV6-3	few	TRBJ2-7	CASSYSTRAEQYF	TGTGCCAGCAGTTACTCCACTAGGGCGGAGCAGTACTTC
NA	TRBV3-1	NA	TRBJ2-2	CASSQFSGGNGELFF	TGTGCCAGCAGCCAATTTAGCGGAGGCAACGGGGAGCTGTTTTTT
NA	TRBV12-3/TRBV12-4	many	TRBJ2-3	CASSLYTDTQYF	TGTGCCAGCAGCCTATACACAGATACGCAGTATTTT
TRBD1	TRBV10-2	NA	TRBJ1-5	CASSVGRQGHQPQHF	TGCGCCAGCAGTGTCGGGAGACAGGGCCATCAGCCCCAGCATTTT
NA	TRBV7-2	NA	TRBJ2-1	CASSSEPGEQFF	TGTGCCAGCAGCTCGGAACCAGGGGAGCAGTTCTTC
TRBD2	TRBV28	NA	TRBJ2-1	CASSLWSGVAGADGEQFF	TGTGCCAGCAGTTTATGGTCGGGGGTAGCGGGAGCGGATGGTGAGCAGTTCTTC
NA	TRBV4-3	many	TRBJ1-5	CASSQEWDSNQPQHF	TGCGCCAGCAGCCAAGAATGGGACAGCAATCAGCCCCAGCATTTT
TRBD2	TRBV5-6	many	TRBJ2-7	CASSPGTSVSSYEQYF	TGTGCCAGCAGCCCCGGGACTAGCGTGAGCTCCTACGAGCAGTACTTC
NA	TRBV28	NA	TRBJ1-2	CASSLGAGYGYTF	TGTGCCAGCAGTTTAGGGGCAGGCTATGGCTACACCTTC
TRBD2	TRBV20-1	many	TRBJ2-5	CSASALAAYQETQYF	TGCAGTGCTAGCGCGCTAGCGGCGTACCAAGAGACCCAGTACTTC
NA	TRBV5-1	many	TRBJ1-2	CASSQNGQILYGYTF	TGCGCCAGCAGCCAAAACGGACAGATCCTCTATGGCTACACCTTC
NA	TRBV5-1	few	TRBJ1-1	CASSGSSGRVNTEAFF	TGCGCCAGCAGCGGTTCCAGCGGCAGGGTGAACACTGAAGCTTTCTTT
TRBD2	TRBV7-6	many	TRBJ2-7	CASSLLAGGGEQYF	TGTGCCAGCAGCTTACTAGCGGGAGGAGGCGAGCAGTACTTC
NA	TRBV28	many	TRBJ2-2	CASTIGGVDTGELFF	TGTGCCAGCACCATAGGGGGGGTGGACACCGGGGAGCTGTTTTTT
TRBD1	TRBV7-9	many	TRBJ1-2	CASSLEQGLNYGYTF	TGTGCCAGCAGCTTAGAACAGGGGCTTAACTATGGCTACACCTTC
TRBD2	TRBV5-1	many	TRBJ2-7	CASSTGTSAYEQYF	TGCGCCAGCAGCACAGGGACTAGCGCCTACGAGCAGTACTTC
TRBD2	TRBV7-2	NA	TRBJ2-7	CASSSAGDYPYEQNF	TGTGCCAGCAGCTCGGCTGGGGACTACCCCTACGAGCAGAACTTC
TRBD2	TRBV4-2	NA	TRBJ2-1	CASSQGREAVGEQFF	TGTGCCAGCAGCCAAGGGCGGGAGGCAGTCGGTGAGCAGTTCTTC
TRBD1	TRBV6-1	many	TRBJ2-5	CASHNSGGIQTQYF	TGTGCCAGCCACAACTCAGGGGGCATTCAGACCCAGTACTTC